This T cell receptor beta chain was recorded in a study of OX40 agonist ivuxolimab in advanced cancers. Comment on this clone: Its antigen remains unidentified.

The V gene end was trimmed by 3 bases and the J gene end by 8 bases; junction bases not matched to a gene: 15. Germline V lookup: CDR1 SGHNT, CDR2 YENEEA. This CDR3 contains 17 residues. Clones were sequenced by immunoSEQ multiplex PCR, and TCRdb holds only the in-frame ones, with some missing. The table includes tens of thousands of clones, approximately 85% detected once. Samples were taken at baseline and on day 1 of cycles 4 and 7. Study-wide points: Partial responders receiving 0.1-3.0 mg/kg showed among the lowest clonal expansion.

The rearrangement links TRBV11-3 to TRBJ2-1; 8 positions agree with TRBD2. The sequence was collected from an adult with an advanced solid tumor such as melanoma, head and neck, liver or kidney cancer. The specimen was CD4+ or CD8+ T cells sorted from blood, collected in a trial of the OX40 agonist ivuxolimab. The CDR3 DNA reads as TGTGCCAGCAGCTTTGGACTGCTCCGGGGGGGGTCGGATGAGCAGTTCTTC. As protein: CASSFGLLRGGSDEQFF.